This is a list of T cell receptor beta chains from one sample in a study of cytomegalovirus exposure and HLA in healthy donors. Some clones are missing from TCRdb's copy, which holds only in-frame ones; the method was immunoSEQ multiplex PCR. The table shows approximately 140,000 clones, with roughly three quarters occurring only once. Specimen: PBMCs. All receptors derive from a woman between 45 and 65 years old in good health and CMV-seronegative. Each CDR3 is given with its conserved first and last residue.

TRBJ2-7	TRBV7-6	CASSQTGAYEQYF
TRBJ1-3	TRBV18	CASSLEEGSGNTIYF
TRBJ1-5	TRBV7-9	CASSTGQGARGQPQHF
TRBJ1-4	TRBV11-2	CASSRTATNEKLFF
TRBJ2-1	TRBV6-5	CASSLAGGLNNEQFF
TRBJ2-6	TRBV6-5	CASSSGAYGANVLTF
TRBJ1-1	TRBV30	CAWTKQGVPEAFF
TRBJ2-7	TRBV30	CAWSAGLAGAYEQYF
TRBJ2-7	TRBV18	CASSPGTGLSYEQYF
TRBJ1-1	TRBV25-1	CASSEVEEAEAFF
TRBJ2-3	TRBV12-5	CASGHRGETDTQYF
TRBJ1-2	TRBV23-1	CASSHSYGYTF
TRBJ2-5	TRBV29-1	CSVDGASGQETQYF
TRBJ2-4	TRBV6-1	CASRTRDIQYF
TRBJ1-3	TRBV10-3	CAIRDRDFSTSGNTIYF
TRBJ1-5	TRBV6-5	CASRLTAYSNQPQHF
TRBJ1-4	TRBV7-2	CASSLRGNNEKLFF
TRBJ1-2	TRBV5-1	CASSSDGANYGYTF
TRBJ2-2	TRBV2	CASRAGTSTGELFF
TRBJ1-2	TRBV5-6	CASTTHRGDYGYTF
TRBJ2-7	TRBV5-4	CACQSGGTYEQYF
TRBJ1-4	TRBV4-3	CASSQGTAIVTNEKLFF
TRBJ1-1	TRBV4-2	CASSQDLAGKAFF
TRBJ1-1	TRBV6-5	CASSYDRELMNTEAFF
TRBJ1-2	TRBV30	CAWSVQVDGYTF
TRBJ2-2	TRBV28	CASSFSADSGELFF
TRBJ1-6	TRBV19	CASSNPRRADSSSPLHF
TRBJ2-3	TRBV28	CASNTIRGTDTQYF
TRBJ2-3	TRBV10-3	CAIKGLSDTQYF
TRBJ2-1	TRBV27	CATQGHNSYNEQFF
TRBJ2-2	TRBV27	CASTQFGGGYTGELFF
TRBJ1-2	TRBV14	CASSRRQGAEEGYTF
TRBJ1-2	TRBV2	CASSEASLAAGGYTF